Each of the 26 T cell receptor beta chains below was sequenced from the same sample in a study of T cell responses to AZD1222 COVID-19 vaccine (dated by TCRdb to the early 2020s). This specimen's time point label, interpreted: baseline before first vaccination. Receptor libraries were prepared by the immunoSEQ multiplex PCR assay. TCRdb took this table from immuneACCESS and kept in-frame rearrangements with V and J called. Such tables lack part of the clones; where checked against another copy, unresolved V genes explain under half of the gap, and the rest is unexplained. The sample includes about 120,000 clones, with more than 85% observed a single time. The ten largest account for around 7.2% of the sample. Sequences were derived from peripheral blood, sampled on day 0 of AZD1222 vaccination. The receptors were sampled from an adult in good health.

The chain uses TRBV4-1 and TRBJ2-7; 7 bases align to TRBD1. Germline CDR1 MGHRA, CDR2 YSYEKL. Unmatched junction bases numbered 8, after V lost 1 base and J lost 2 bases. The CDR3 consists of 16 residues. The CDR3 loop reads CASSQVRLTGAYEQYF. The CDR3 DNA follows: TGCGCCAGCAGCCAAGTGAGACTTACAGGGGCCTACGAGCAGTACTTC.

The chain recombines TRBV29-1 with TRBJ1-6; tentative D call: TRBD1 (5 bases). The CDR3 runs to 13 residues. Germline V gene sequence: CDR1 SQVTM, CDR2 ANQGSEA. V was shortened by 6 bases and J by 10 bases, with 16 bases between the two germline ends. This CDR3 is CSVSTGDRSPLHF. Written as DNA, the CDR3 is TGCAGCGTATCGACGGGGGATAGGTCACCCCTCCACTTT.

The chain joins TRBV4-1 to TRBJ1-1; tentatively, D is TRBD1 (6 bases). The CDR3 sequence is 14 residues long. Trimming removed 1 base from V and 7 bases from J, with 13 bases in between. CDR1 is MGHRA and CDR2 is YSYEKL in the germline V gene. The CDR3 loop reads CASSQGAGVDEAFF. DNA for the CDR3: TGCGCCAGCAGCCAAGGGGCAGGGGTGGATGAAGCTTTCTTT.

The chain recombines TRBV27 with TRBJ1-5; 9 nucleotides line up with TRBD1. Per germline, CDR1 MNHEY and CDR2 SMNVEV (reference sequence). The junction had 9 bases not matched to a gene; V was cut back by 3 bases and J by 6 bases. The CDR3 runs to 16 residues. Written as DNA, the CDR3 is TGTGCCAGCAGTTTTTCGGGACAGGGTGTCGGTCAGCCCCAGCATTTT. Residues: CASSFSGQGVGQPQHF.

This rearrangement joins TRBV27 to TRBJ2-7; D remains unclear. Trimming took 6 bases from V and 1 from J, leaving 13 bases between them. In germline, CDR1 is MNHEY, CDR2 SMNVEV (reference sequence). This CDR3 has 14 amino acids. CDR3 bases: TGTGCCAGCAGCCCTTTTTTAGGTTCCTACGAGCAGTACTTC. Its protein is CASSPFLGSYEQYF.

V is TRBV18 and J is TRBJ1-1; 8 nucleotides agree with TRBD1. Germline V gene data show CDR1 as KGHSH and CDR2 as LQKENI. The CDR3 sequence is 16 residues long. Losses at the gene ends were 0 bases for V and 3 bases for J; bases not matched to a gene: 6. CDR3 sequence: CASSPPVRGRDTEAFF. Here the CDR3 DNA reads TGTGCCAGCTCACCACCGGTCAGGGGGCGGGACACTGAAGCTTTCTTT.

The rearrangement uses TRBV7-2 and TRBJ2-2, with no clear D. The CDR3 extends over 15 amino acids. The V end was cut by 2 bases, the J end by 5 bases, with 12 bases between. In germline, CDR1 is SGHTA, CDR2 FQGNSA. DNA of the CDR3: TGTGCCAGCAGCTTAATGGCAGGCCGGACCGGGGAGCTGTTTTTT. It specifies CASSLMAGRTGELFF.

The chain has TRBV6-4 and TRBJ1-2, with 8 bases matching TRBD1. The CDR3 is 13 residues long. With V trimmed by 8 bases and J by 4 bases, 6 bases remained unmatched. The germline gives CDR1 MRHNA, CDR2 SNTAGT. CDR3 DNA: TGTGCCAGCCCCGACAGGGGTGGCTATGGCTACACCTTC. Protein: CASPDRGGYGYTF.

This chain joins TRBV15 and TRBJ2-3; TRBD2 matches at 9 bases. V shed 0 bases, J shed 5 bases, and the junction held 12 bases outside the gene matches. The V gene's germline CDR1 is LNHNV and CDR2 YYDKDF (reference sequence). The CDR3 runs 18 residues. This CDR3 is CATSREVWREGREDTQYF. The CDR3 DNA reads TGTGCCACCAGCAGAGAAGTGTGGCGGGAGGGCCGGGAAGATACGCAGTATTTT.

This clone appeared a single time. J is TRBJ2-7 and V is TRBV28; TRBD1 agrees at 7 bases. The V gene end was trimmed by 5 bases and the J gene end by 6 bases; junction bases not matched to a gene: 1. The CDR3 has 11 residues. In germline, CDR1 is MDHEN, CDR2 SYDVKM. The CDR3 DNA sequence: TGTGCCAGCAGTACAGGGGCCGAGCAGTACTTC. The encoded protein is CASSTGAEQYF.

The table lists this clone with a few counts. The chain joins TRBV28 to TRBJ2-1, with 11 bases identical to TRBD2. The length of the CDR3 is 15 residues. The junction had 6 bases not matched to a gene; V was cut back by 6 bases and J by 5 bases. Germline loops: CDR1 MDHEN, CDR2 SYDVKM. The CDR3 coding sequence is TGTGCCAGCAGGCCCGGGACTAGCGGAGACAATGAGCAGTTCTTC. Its protein product is CASRPGTSGDNEQFF.

The V gene is TRBV3-1 (or the pseudogene TRBV3-2), the J gene TRBJ2-1; no firm D call. The CDR3 has 15 residues. Looked up from germline, CDR1 is LGHDT and CDR2 is YNNKEL (reference sequence). V lost 1 base, J lost 7 bases, and 14 bases lay in between. The CDR3 DNA reads TGTGCCAGCAGCCAAGGTCCAGCTGGGTTTAATGAGCAGTTCTTC. Its translation: CASSQGPAGFNEQFF.

CDR3 DNA: TGTGCCAGCAGCCAAGGGAGCGCCGCCAGGGGGTTCTTC. Amino acids: CASSQGSAARGFF. This chain joins TRBV3-1 (or the pseudogene TRBV3-2) and TRBJ2-1; D is possibly TRBD1 (6 bases). The germline V gene encodes CDR1 LGHDT and CDR2 YNNKEL (reference sequence). V lost 1 base and J 15 bases, leaving 16 bases between the germline ends. The CDR3 length is 13 residues.

This clone appeared a few times. V gene TRBV6-6 combines with J gene TRBJ1-5; 9 positions match TRBD1. Germline CDR1 is MNHNY and CDR2 is SVGAGI (reference sequence). Losses at the gene ends were 6 bases for V and 5 bases for J; bases not matched to a gene: 5. This CDR3 region has 14 residues. The CDR3 protein is CASRPDRGDQPQHF. The CDR3 region has the DNA TGTGCCAGCAGACCCGACAGGGGGGATCAGCCCCAGCATTTT.

The chain joins TRBV4-2 to TRBJ2-1; D may be TRBD1 or TRBD2 (6 bases each). This CDR3 contains 16 residues. Trimming left V 1 base short and J 7 bases short, with 17 bases between. CDR1 is LGHNA, CDR2 YNFKEQ, per germline. This CDR3 reads CASSQVGGGGRNEQFF. The DNA of the CDR3 is TGTGCCAGCAGCCAAGTAGGGGGAGGAGGGCGTAATGAGCAGTTCTTC.

The count of this clone is one. This chain links TRBV9 with TRBJ2-7; D gene uncertain. From germline, CDR1 is SGDLS and CDR2 YYNGEE. V gave up 0 bases and J gave up 0 bases, with 10 bases separating them. This CDR3 contains 15 residues. CDR3 protein: CASSVANLPSYEQYF. CDR3 DNA sequence: TGTGCCAGCAGCGTAGCTAATCTTCCCTCCTACGAGCAGTACTTC.

CDR3 bases: TGCGCCAGCAGCCTGGGGAACCGCGGGACAGGGGGGTACAATCAGCCCCAGCATTTT. This codes for CASSLGNRGTGGYNQPQHF. This sequence joins TRBV4-1 and TRBJ1-5; 11 positions agree with TRBD1. CDR3 length: 19 amino acids. The V and J ends lost 4 bases and 3 bases, in that order; junction bases with no gene match: 14. From germline, CDR1 is MGHRA and CDR2 YSYEKL.

The chain employs TRBV25-1 and TRBJ2-1; D is perhaps TRBD1 (6 bases). The V gene lost 4 bases and the J gene lost 5 bases, with 12 bases spanning the gap. Germline CDR1 MGHDK, CDR2 SYGVNS. This CDR3 has 14 amino acids. The CDR3 DNA reads TGTGCCAGCAGTGCCCGGACAGAGCACAATGAGCAGTTCTTC. It encodes CASSARTEHNEQFF.

The chain joins TRBV6-2 or TRBV6-3 to TRBJ1-4; TRBD1 is a possible D gene (6 bases). CDR1 MNHEY and CDR2 SVGEGT come from the germline V gene. Between the trimmed V and J ends, which lost 5 bases and 0 bases, there was a span of 22 bases. This CDR3 is 19 amino acids long. The CDR3 sequence: CASSTFQPGQEATNEKLFF. CDR3 bases: TGTGCCAGCAGTACCTTCCAACCGGGACAAGAGGCAACTAATGAAAAACTGTTTTTT.

The chain carries TRBV5-1 and TRBJ2-3; 10 bases align to TRBD2. The germline V gene has CDR1 SGHRS and CDR2 YFSETQ. The CDR3 consists of 15 residues. With V trimmed by 2 bases and J by 2 bases, 2 bases remained unmatched. CDR3 bases: TGCGCCAGCAGCTTTAGCGGGGGGTACACAGATACGCAGTATTTT. It is translated as CASSFSGGYTDTQYF.

This chain links TRBV28 with TRBJ1-1; D call uncertain. This CDR3 is 11 amino acids long. The V gene lost 3 bases and the J gene lost 8 bases, with 7 bases spanning the gap. CDR1 is MDHEN, CDR2 SYDVKM, per germline. CDR3 amino acids: CASSFWREAFF. CDR3 in DNA: TGTGCCAGCAGTTTTTGGAGGGAAGCTTTCTTT.

This clone has only a few counts. The J gene is TRBJ2-2, the V gene TRBV24-1, with 7 bases that match TRBD1. The ends lost 1 base at V and 7 bases at J; junction bases unmatched: 5. The CDR3 has 15 amino acids. Germline lookup yields CDR1 KGHDR and CDR2 SFDVKD. The CDR3 DNA follows: TGTGCCACCAGTGATTTCCACGGACAGGTCGGGGAGCTGTTTTTT. Translation gives CATSDFHGQVGELFF.

The rearrangement uses TRBV19 and TRBJ1-6, with 7 bases identical to TRBD1. The CDR3 contains 14 residues. Germline assignment: CDR1 LNHDA and CDR2 SQIVND (reference sequence). J was trimmed by 10 bases and V by 8 bases; bases with no gene match: 11. In DNA, the CDR3 is TGTGCCAGTGGCTATACAGGGGACGAGTCACCCCTCCACTTT. Its translation: CASGYTGDESPLHF.

The J gene is TRBJ2-3, the V gene TRBV6-5; 8 bases line up with TRBD2. The CDR3 sequence is 15 residues long. Germline V lookup: CDR1 MNHEY, CDR2 SVGAGI. With V trimmed by 6 bases and J by 2 bases, 7 bases remained unmatched. DNA for the CDR3: TGTGCCAGCAGAGACAGCGGGAGCCACACAGATACGCAGTATTTT. Its protein is CASRDSGSHTDTQYF.

The chain carries TRBV6-6 and TRBJ1-2; D ambiguous. Between the trimmed V and J ends, which lost 4 bases and 13 bases, there was a span of 19 bases. Germline values: CDR1 MNHNY, CDR2 SVGAGI (reference sequence). The CDR3 sequence is 13 residues long. The CDR3 DNA is TGTGCCAGCAGTTCCGTCAGTGGAAGGTGGCTCACCTTC. Translating it yields CASSSVSGRWLTF.

The chain links TRBV6-1 to TRBJ2-7; D possibly corresponds to TRBD2 (6 bases). The CDR3 runs to 14 residues. Trimming stripped 3 bases from V and 2 bases from J, with 11 bases between. Germline values: CDR1 MNHNS, CDR2 SASEGT. This chain's CDR3 is CASSEQGLTYEQYF. The CDR3 coding sequence is TGTGCCAGCAGTGAGCAAGGACTAACCTACGAGCAGTACTTC.